The rows below give T cell receptor beta chains drawn from one sample of a study of CD8 T cells in ankylosing spondylitis. TCRdb used MiXCR to reprocess the 5' RACE reads, holding one entry per CDR3 protein. The top ten clones hold 11% of a sample with more than 150,000 distinct CDR3 sequences, 10% to 15% of them seen once. The sequenced sample consisted of blood, either unsorted or a sorted T cell fraction (not recorded which). The receptors originated from a female donor with ankylosing spondylitis or in good health (not recorded which). CDR3s include the opening cysteine and the closing phenylalanine or tryptophan. The D gene is left open where the match is weak. Clone size is shown for a subset of rows, as once, few, many or a class of expanded clone.

v_gene	j_gene	d_gene	abundance	CDR3nt	CDR3aa
TRBV20-1	TRBJ2-7	TRBD1	once	TGCAGTGCTAGAAGGACAGGGATCCACGAGCAGTACTTC	CSARRTGIHEQYF
TRBV18	TRBJ2-1	-	many	TGTGCCAGCTCAGCATATATAGCCGCCTACAATGAGCAGTTCTTC	CASSAYIAAYNEQFF
TRBV6-4	TRBJ2-5	-	-	TGTGCCAGCAGCAACTCGTGGATGGAGACCCAGTACTTC	CASSNSWMETQYF
TRBV29-1	TRBJ2-7	-	-	TGCAGCGTTGAAGATAGAGGCTCCGGGATTTCATACGAGCAGTACTTC	CSVEDRGSGISYEQYF
TRBV20-1	TRBJ2-7	TRBD2	many	TGCAACATTAGCGGGAGTAGGAACGAGCAGTACTTC	CNISGSRNEQYF
TRBV24-1	TRBJ1-3	TRBD1	-	TGTGCCACCAGTGACCGGGACAGGGGGCAAGGAAACACCATATATTTT	CATSDRDRGQGNTIYF
TRBV7-2	TRBJ2-1	-	-	TGTGCCAGCAGCACCCCGGGGCTCTCGGATTGGCAGTTCTTC	CASSTPGLSDWQFF
TRBV7-8	TRBJ2-3	TRBD1	few	TGTGCCAGCAGCTTTCGCGCCGGGACAGCGGGCACAGATACGCAGTATTTT	CASSFRAGTAGTDTQYF
TRBV7-9	TRBJ1-1	-	many	TGTGCCAGCAGCTTCGCGAGGACCAATACTGAAGCTTTCTTT	CASSFARTNTEAFF
TRBV7-8	TRBJ2-7	-	few	TGTGCCAGCAGTCAACAGTACGAGCAGTACTTC	CASSQQYEQYF
TRBV20-1	TRBJ1-4	-	many	TGCAGTGCTAAGGCGGACGAAAAACTGTTTTTT	CSAKADEKLFF
TRBV4-2	TRBJ2-3	-	-	TGTGCCAGCAGCCAAGCCGGGGTGGCAGATACGCAGTATTTT	CASSQAGVADTQYF
TRBV6-1	TRBJ2-7	TRBD2	-	TGTGCCAGCACAAAAGGTAGCGGGGCCCCCTACGAGCAGTACTTC	CASTKGSGAPYEQYF
TRBV6-1	TRBJ1-2	TRBD1	many	TGTGCCAGCAGTGAATATTGGGGACAGCCTATTTATGGCTACACCTTC	CASSEYWGQPIYGYTF
TRBV6-2/TRBV6-3	TRBJ2-7	-	few	TGTGCCAGCAGTTTTTTTTTTCGCCGCGCCGCCTACGAGCAGTACTTC	CASSFFFRRAAYEQYF
TRBV6-5	TRBJ2-7	-	many	TGTGCCAGTAGTAAGGACGCAAGGATCGAGTACTTC	CASSKDARIEYF
TRBV20-1	TRBJ2-1	TRBD2	few	TGCAGTGCTAACCCCGGTAGTAGCGGGAGTATCTATGAGCAGTTCTTC	CSANPGSSGSIYEQFF
TRBV14	TRBJ2-5	-	many	TGTGCCAGCAGCCCCGGACACGCATGGAGAAAAGAGACCCAGTACTTC	CASSPGHAWRKETQYF
TRBV24-1	TRBJ2-5	-	many	TGTGCCACCAGTGACTTTTGGGGAGACCAAGAGACCCAGTACTTC	CATSDFWGDQETQYF
TRBV5-1	TRBJ1-5	TRBD1	many	TGCGCCAGCAGCAAGGACAGGGGCAGCAATCAGCCCCAGCATTTT	CASSKDRGSNQPQHF
TRBV12-3/TRBV12-4	TRBJ2-4	-	-	TGTGCCAGCAGTTTCGCTAGAATAAGCATTCAGTACTTC	CASSFARISIQYF
TRBV7-2	TRBJ2-3	TRBD2	-	TGTGCCAGCAGCGTCAGGCTAGCGGGAGGGCCATCAGATACGCAGTATTTT	CASSVRLAGGPSDTQYF
TRBV19	TRBJ2-7	TRBD1	few	TGTGCCAGTAGTATCTATCCGGGACAGGGCTCCTACGAGCAGTACTTC	CASSIYPGQGSYEQYF
TRBV29-1	TRBJ1-1	TRBD1	many	TGCAGCGTTGAGGGGACAGTGGGGACTGAAGCTTTCTTT	CSVEGTVGTEAFF
TRBV5-1	TRBJ2-7	-	many	TGCGCCAGCAGCCCGGGGCCGGGTGGCGAGCAGTACTTC	CASSPGPGGEQYF
TRBV12-5	TRBJ1-1	-	many	TGTGCTAGTGGTACTGCTCCTGAAGCTTTCTTT	CASGTAPEAFF
TRBV20-1	TRBJ2-7	-	-	TGCAGTGCTAGAGTGGAATCCTACGAGCAGTACTTC	CSARVESYEQYF
TRBV12-3/TRBV12-4	TRBJ1-2	-	many	TGTGCCAGCAGTTTAGCGGGTGCACAGTCCTATGGCTACACCTTC	CASSLAGAQSYGYTF
TRBV10-3	TRBJ1-5	-	many	TGTGCCTCACAAACCCTGTATAATCAGCCCCAGCATTTT	CASQTLYNQPQHF
TRBV5-1	TRBJ2-2	TRBD2	many	TGCGCCAGCAGCTTGTTGGGACTACCCACCGGGGAGCTGTTTTTT	CASSLLGLPTGELFF
TRBV12-3/TRBV12-4	TRBJ2-4	-	many	TGTGCCAGCAGTTTGAGGAATATACTCAAAAACATTCAGTACTTC	CASSLRNILKNIQYF
TRBV20-1	TRBJ2-7	TRBD1	many	TGCAGTGCTAGAGCAACAGGGGCCGAGCAGTACTTC	CSARATGAEQYF
TRBV24-1	TRBJ2-1	-	many	TGTGCCACCAGTGATTTGCCTTTCCGGGACGGAAGATACAATGAGCAGTTCTTC	CATSDLPFRDGRYNEQFF
TRBV5-5	TRBJ1-1	-	many	TGTGCCAGCAGCTTGTCAGGATGGGCCACTGAAGCTTTCTTT	CASSLSGWATEAFF
TRBV7-2	TRBJ2-7	-	few	TGTGCCAGCAGCTTAGGCGTATTTACCTCCTACGAGCAGTACTTC	CASSLGVFTSYEQYF
TRBV24-1	TRBJ1-5	-	many	TGTGCCACCAGTGATTCTGACCGTCCAACCCAGCATTTT	CATSDSDRPTQHF
TRBV29-1	TRBJ1-4	-	many	TGCAGCGCCAGGGGTGCAACTGCAACTAATGAAAAACTGTTTTTT	CSARGATATNEKLFF
TRBV7-9	TRBJ1-1	-	-	TGTGCCAGCAGCCCCTCAGGACAGGAAGCTTTCTTT	CASSPSGQEAFF
TRBV5-1	TRBJ1-2	TRBD1	many	TGCGCCAGCAGCCCCGGGACAGGCCGCTACACCTTC	CASSPGTGRYTF
TRBV13	TRBJ2-5	TRBD2	-	TGTGCCAGCAGTCCTGTAAGCGGGAGAGGGCAGACCCAGTACTTC	CASSPVSGRGQTQYF
TRBV27	TRBJ1-1	-	many	TGTGCCAGCAGTTTTGGGCGCCGCTCTGAAGCTTTCTTT	CASSFGRRSEAFF
TRBV7-2	TRBJ2-7	-	many	TGTGCCAGCAGCTTAGTGGCCGAGCAGTACTTC	CASSLVAEQYF
TRBV20-1	TRBJ2-2	-	many	TGCAGTGCTAAAGACTCGATTCCGATCGGGGAGCTGTTTTTT	CSAKDSIPIGELFF
TRBV4-2	TRBJ2-5	TRBD1	few	TGTGCCAGCAGCCGCCTTAGTCAGGGGGACCGCCAAGAGACCCAGTACTTC	CASSRLSQGDRQETQYF
TRBV6-5	TRBJ2-1	TRBD2	-	TGTGCCAGCAGTTACGGACTAGCGGGTTCCAGCTCCTACAATGAGCAGTTCTTC	CASSYGLAGSSSYNEQFF
TRBV18	TRBJ1-1	TRBD1	-	TGTGCCAGCTCACCGAGACAGGGGGCCGAGGCTGAAGCTTTCTTT	CASSPRQGAEAEAFF